This T cell receptor beta chain was identified during a study of blood T cell repertoires in COVID-19. Study-level background: Sites across the United States, Italy and Spain contributed samples from acute and convalescent COVID-19. In each case, the material was cDNA or gDNA derived from T cells, B-cell-depleted T cells, or PBMCs.

The ends were cut back, 7 bases at V and 8 bases at J, with 15 bases in the middle. Germline CDR1 reads MNHEY; CDR2 reads SVGAGI. There are 13 residues in the CDR3. One Seattle source followed patients from active infection through their disease course. Original processing methods: Amplification with reference gene primers provided the estimates of nucleated cell counts. Method: immunoSEQ multiplex PCR; TCRdb's copy keeps in-frame clones and lacks some. V, J and clone size are those of that table, while D and trimming were read from the DNA. The table shows tens of thousands of clones, with about 80% occurring only once.

The chain is built from TRBV6-5 and TRBJ2-1, with D possibly matching TRBD1 (6 bases). Material for sequencing was peripheral blood. This receptor was obtained from a young man with COVID-19, enrolled during active disease. Here the CDR3 DNA reads TGTGCCAGCATTAACCCCAGGGGCTATGAGCAGTTCTTC. It translates to CASINPRGYEQFF.